These 9 T cell receptor beta chains originate from one sample sequenced in a study of blood T cell repertoires in COVID-19. Profiling relied on immunoSEQ multiplex PCR, and the TCRdb table lists in-frame clones only, not all of them. The sample holds some 87,000 clones; around four fifths are singletons and the top ten take about 10%. Sequencing was performed on peripheral blood. These receptors originate from a woman aged 65 to 85 with active or convalescent COVID-19.

The chain recombines TRBV7-9 with TRBJ2-2, with 9 bases matching TRBD2. V lost 4 bases, J lost 3 bases, and 3 bases stayed unmatched. The CDR3 extends over 15 amino acids. CDR1 and CDR2 (germline): SEHNR, FQNEAQ (reference sequence). The DNA for the CDR3 is TGTGCCAGCAGCTCCGGGACTAGCTACACCGGGGAGCTGTTTTTT. Encoded protein: CASSSGTSYTGELFF.

This chain links TRBV3-1 (or the pseudogene TRBV3-2) with TRBJ1-5; 8 positions agree with TRBD1. Germline CDR1 reads LGHDT; CDR2 reads YNNKEL (reference sequence). The CDR3 spans 15 residues. V shed 5 bases and J 3 bases; nucleotides not matched to a gene: 6. CDR3 region: CASSVGTGFNQPQHF. The DNA for the CDR3 is TGTGCCAGCAGCGTTGGGACAGGCTTCAATCAGCCCCAGCATTTT.

This chain connects TRBV6-5 to TRBJ2-1; 8 bases map to TRBD2. V gave up 3 bases and J gave up 7 bases; unmatched junction bases: 8. Looked up from germline, CDR1 is MNHEY and CDR2 is SVGAGI. The CDR3 contains 15 residues. The CDR3 loop is CASSYWAGGFNEQFF. CDR3 in DNA: TGTGCCAGCAGTTATTGGGCGGGGGGTTTTAATGAGCAGTTCTTC.

The chain couples TRBV28 to TRBJ1-2; 12 bases align to TRBD1. Germline values: CDR1 MDHEN, CDR2 SYDVKM. The ends lost 6 bases at V and 8 bases at J; junction bases unmatched: 13. CDR3 length: 16 residues. The CDR3 DNA is TGTGCCAGCAGCCCCGCCGGGACAGGGGGCCCCCGGGGCTACACCTTC. Translation gives CASSPAGTGGPRGYTF.

This clone was found once. The CDR3 sequence: CATSLQGAGELFF. The CDR3 DNA sequence: TGTGCCACCAGTTTGCAGGGGGCCGGGGAGCTGTTTTTT. V and J are TRBV24-1 and TRBJ2-2; 7 positions agree with TRBD1. V was clipped by 6 bases and J by 6 bases; unmatched bases: 3. Germline CDR1 and CDR2: KGHDR and SFDVKD. The CDR3 contains 13 residues.

The chain's CDR3 is CASSTGQQETQYF. The CDR3 DNA follows: TGTGCCAGCTCAACGGGACAGCAAGAGACCCAGTACTTC. The V call is TRBV18, the J call TRBJ2-5, with 7 bases aligning to TRBD1. The CDR3 consists of 13 residues. The J segment lost 2 bases and the V segment lost 5 bases, leaving 2 bases of the junction unmatched. Germline CDR1 KGHSH, CDR2 LQKENI.

This chain links TRBV28 with TRBJ2-4, with TRBD2 matching 7 bases. Germline-derived CDR1 and CDR2 are MDHEN and SYDVKM. V lost 7 bases and J lost 1; bases outside the gene matches: 4. The CDR3 covers 14 residues. This CDR3 is CASTPGGAKNIQYF. In DNA, the CDR3 is TGTGCCAGCACCCCCGGGGGGGCCAAAAACATTCAGTACTTC. The variable domain in full, completed from reference TRBV28 and TRBJ2-4, reads DVKVTQSSRYLVKRTGEKVFLECVQDMDHENMFWYRQDPGLGLRLIYFSYDVKMKEKGDIPEGYSVSREKKERFSLILESASTNQTSMYLCASTPGGAKNIQYFGAGTRLSVL.

A single count supports this clone. This chain uses TRBV10-2 with TRBJ1-1, with D tentatively TRBD1 (5 bases). V was shortened by 8 bases and J by 10 bases, with 11 bases between the two germline ends. The CDR3 runs 10 residues. Germline CDR1 WSHSY, CDR2 SAAADI. The CDR3 DNA reads as TGCGCCAGCCCCGCGGGGGGAGCTTTCTTT. Residues: CASPAGGAFF.

This clone was picked up a small number of times. The genes are TRBV7-2 and TRBJ1-6, with 9 bases aligning to TRBD1. The germline gives CDR1 SGHTA, CDR2 FQGNSA. The ends lost 5 bases at V and 2 bases at J; junction bases unmatched: 10. The CDR3 runs to 18 residues. CDR3 nucleotide sequence: TGTGCCAGCAGCACCAGGGGACAGGGTAGGACCTATAATTCACCCCTCCACTTT. Amino acid sequence: CASSTRGQGRTYNSPLHF.